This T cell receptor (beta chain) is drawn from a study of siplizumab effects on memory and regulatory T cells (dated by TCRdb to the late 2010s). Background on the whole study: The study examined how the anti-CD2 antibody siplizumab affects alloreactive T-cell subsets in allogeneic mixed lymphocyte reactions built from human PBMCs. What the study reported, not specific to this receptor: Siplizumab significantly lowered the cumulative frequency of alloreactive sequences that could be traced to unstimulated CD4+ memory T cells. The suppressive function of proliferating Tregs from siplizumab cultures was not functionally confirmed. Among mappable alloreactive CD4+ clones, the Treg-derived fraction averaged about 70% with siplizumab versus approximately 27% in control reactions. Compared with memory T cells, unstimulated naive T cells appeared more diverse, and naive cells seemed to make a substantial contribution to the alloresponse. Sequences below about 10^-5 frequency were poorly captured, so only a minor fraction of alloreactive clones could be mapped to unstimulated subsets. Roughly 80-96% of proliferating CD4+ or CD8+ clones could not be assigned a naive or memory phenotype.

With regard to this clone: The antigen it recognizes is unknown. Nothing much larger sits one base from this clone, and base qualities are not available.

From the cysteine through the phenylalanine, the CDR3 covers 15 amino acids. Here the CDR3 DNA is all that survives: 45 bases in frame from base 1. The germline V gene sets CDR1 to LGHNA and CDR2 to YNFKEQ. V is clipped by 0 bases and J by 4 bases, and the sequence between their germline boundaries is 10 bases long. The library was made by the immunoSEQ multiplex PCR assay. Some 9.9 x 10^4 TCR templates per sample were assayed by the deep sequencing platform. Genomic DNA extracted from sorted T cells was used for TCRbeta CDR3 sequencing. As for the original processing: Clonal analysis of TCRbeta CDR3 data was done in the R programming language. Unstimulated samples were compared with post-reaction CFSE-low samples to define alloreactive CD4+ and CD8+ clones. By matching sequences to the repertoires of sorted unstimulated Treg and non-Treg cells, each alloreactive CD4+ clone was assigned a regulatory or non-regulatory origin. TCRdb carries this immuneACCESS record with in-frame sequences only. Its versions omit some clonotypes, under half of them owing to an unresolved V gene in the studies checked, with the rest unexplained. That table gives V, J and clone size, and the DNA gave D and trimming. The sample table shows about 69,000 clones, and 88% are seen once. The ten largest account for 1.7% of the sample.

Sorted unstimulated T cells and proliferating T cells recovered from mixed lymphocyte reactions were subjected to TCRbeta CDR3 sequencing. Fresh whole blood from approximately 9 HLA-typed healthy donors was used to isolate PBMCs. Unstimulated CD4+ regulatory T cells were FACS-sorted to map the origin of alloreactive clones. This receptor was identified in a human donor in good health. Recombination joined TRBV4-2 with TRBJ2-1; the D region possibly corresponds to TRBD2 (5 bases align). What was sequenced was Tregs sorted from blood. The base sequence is TGTGCCAGCAGCCAAGAGGCTAGCCCTTACAATGAGCAGTTCTTC. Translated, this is CASSQEASPYNEQFF.